The rows below give T cell receptor beta chains drawn from one sample of a study of blood T cell repertoires in COVID-19. Measured with immunoSEQ multiplex PCR; TCRdb has only the in-frame clones, and not every one. The sample gives just over 650,000 clones, 85% to 90% of which show up once; 0.2% to 0.3% is in the top ten. The sequencing sample was made of peripheral blood. The source of these receptors is a woman aged 18-29 years with acute or convalescent COVID-19. The CDR3 runs from the conserved cysteine through the conserved F or W. The D gene is left open where the match is weak. Expanded clones get a size class; other rows say once, few or many, or leave the size out.

J	length	size	V	D	DNA	CDR3
TRBJ1-1	15	once	TRBV7-2	.	TGTGCCAGCAGCCTAACCACCACCATGAACACTGAAGCTTTCTTT	CASSLTTTMNTEAFF
TRBJ2-7	15	.	TRBV2	TRBD1	TGTGCCAGCAGTGAGGGGACAGGGCAAACCTACGAGCAGTACTTC	CASSEGTGQTYEQYF
TRBJ2-7	15	.	TRBV4-1	TRBD2	TGCGCCAGCAGCCAATATGGCGGGGGAAACTACGAGCAGTACTTC	CASSQYGGGNYEQYF
TRBJ2-7	15	.	TRBV5-1	.	TGCGCCAGCAGCTTGGCTGGACAGATAACCTACGAGCAGTACTTC	CASSLAGQITYEQYF
TRBJ1-1	12	.	TRBV7-3	.	TGTGCCAGCAGCTTTCGGAGCACTGAAGCTTTCTTT	CASSFRSTEAFF
TRBJ1-1	15	.	TRBV5-1	.	TGCGCCAGCAGCTTGGAGACCCTGGGGGGCACTGAAGCTTTCTTT	CASSLETLGGTEAFF
TRBJ1-5	12	few	TRBV19	.	TGTGCCAGCCAAGTAGAGGGCCAGCCCCAGCATTTT	CASQVEGQPQHF
TRBJ1-2	17	.	TRBV7-9	.	TGTGCCAGCAGCCCACAGGGCCTGCAGGCCGGATATTATGGCTACACCTTC	CASSPQGLQAGYYGYTF
TRBJ2-7	10	.	TRBV11-3	.	TGTGCCAGCAGCTTAGGCTCCAGGCACTTC	CASSLGSRHF
TRBJ2-3	15	.	TRBV5-1	.	TGCGCCAGCAGTCCAACCAGGCAAAGCACAGATACGCAGTATTTT	CASSPTRQSTDTQYF
TRBJ2-7	14	.	TRBV9	TRBD1	TGTGCCAGCAGCCCTCGGACAGGTCACGACGAGCAGTACTTC	CASSPRTGHDEQYF
TRBJ1-6	15	.	TRBV5-6	TRBD1	TGTGCCAGCAGCTGGGGGACAGGGACGAATTCACCCCTCCACTTT	CASSWGTGTNSPLHF
TRBJ1-1	15	.	TRBV5-6	TRBD1	TGTGCCAGCAGCTTAGGGACAGGGTGGAAGACTGAAGCTTTCTTT	CASSLGTGWKTEAFF
TRBJ1-2	16	.	TRBV4-2	TRBD1	TGTGCCAGCAGCCCCCAGGGAGCAGGGGGCCTCTATGGCTACACCTTC	CASSPQGAGGLYGYTF
TRBJ2-2	18	.	TRBV5-6	TRBD2	TGTGCCAGCAGCCGCGGGAGAGGGCGGCCAACGAACACCGGGGAGCTGTTTTTT	CASSRGRGRPTNTGELFF
TRBJ1-3	17	.	TRBV2	TRBD1	TGTGCCAGCAGTGGCAGATGGACAGGACTACCTGGAAACACCATATATTTT	CASSGRWTGLPGNTIYF
TRBJ1-3	15	.	TRBV7-9	TRBD1	TGTGCCAGCAGCCCACCGGGACAGGGGGGAAACACCATATATTTT	CASSPPGQGGNTIYF
TRBJ2-5	15	.	TRBV5-4	.	TGTGCCAGCAGCCGGGGGTTGGGGACCCAAGAGACCCAGTACTTC	CASSRGLGTQETQYF
TRBJ1-5	15	.	TRBV7-8	.	TGTGCCAGCAGCTTTGGACTCGAGAGCAATCAGCCCCAGCATTTT	CASSFGLESNQPQHF
TRBJ2-1	15	.	TRBV10-2	.	TGCGCCAGCAGTGAGTGGGCGGGGTTGTACAATGAGCAGTTCTTC	CASSEWAGLYNEQFF
TRBJ2-3	17	.	TRBV28	TRBD2	TGTGCCAGCAGTTTGGAACTTAGCGGGGGGGCCGCGGATACGCAGTATTTT	CASSLELSGGAADTQYF
TRBJ1-1	13	.	TRBV7-2	.	TGTGCCAGCAGTCTAACAGGGAACACTGAAGCTTTCTTT	CASSLTGNTEAFF
TRBJ1-5	14	.	TRBV2	TRBD1	TGTGCCAGCAGTGGACAGGGGGCAGGGCAGCCCCAGCATTTT	CASSGQGAGQPQHF
TRBJ2-7	14	.	TRBV5-4	TRBD2	TGTGCCAGCAGCGCGACTAGCGGCTCCTACGAGCAGTACTTC	CASSATSGSYEQYF
TRBJ2-7	13	.	TRBV18	TRBD1	TGTGCCAGCTCAGTGGGACAGGAATACGAGCAGTACTTC	CASSVGQEYEQYF
TRBJ2-7	15	.	TRBV7-8	TRBD1	TGTGCCAGCAGCCCCTGGACAGGGGGTTCCTACGAGCAGTACTTC	CASSPWTGGSYEQYF
TRBJ1-1	15	few	TRBV7-9	.	TGTGCCAGCAGCTTACTGTTGGAGGGGAACACTGAAGCTTTCTTT	CASSLLLEGNTEAFF
TRBJ2-7	13	few	TRBV5-4	.	TGTGCCAGCAGCCCCGGAGTACCCTACGAGCAGTACTTC	CASSPGVPYEQYF
TRBJ1-2	16	.	TRBV2	.	TGTGCCAGCGGACGAACCCGGGGAGGGGATAACTATGGCTACACCTTC	CASGRTRGGDNYGYTF
TRBJ2-2	15	.	TRBV10-3	.	TGTGCCATCAGTGGAGCAGGGGACGACACCGGGGAGCTGTTTTTT	CAISGAGDDTGELFF
TRBJ1-4	14	.	TRBV4-2	.	TGTGCCAGCACCCTACAGGGAGTAGAGGAAAAACTGTTTTTT	CASTLQGVEEKLFF
TRBJ1-2	12	.	TRBV7-2	.	TGTGCCAGCAGCTTAGTTCTTAGAGGCTACACCTTC	CASSLVLRGYTF
TRBJ2-7	15	.	TRBV6-5	TRBD1	TGTGCCAGCAGTTCCCGGGACAGGGCTGCCTACGAGCAGTACTTC	CASSSRDRAAYEQYF
TRBJ1-2	15	once	TRBV7-2	.	TGTGCCAGCAGGGGAGGGGGGTTGGTAGCGGATGGCTACACCTTC	CASRGGGLVADGYTF
TRBJ2-5	15	.	TRBV27	TRBD1	TGTGCCAGCAGCTGGGGACAGGGGAGCTCCAAGACCCAGTACTTC	CASSWGQGSSKTQYF
TRBJ1-6	14	once	TRBV7-9	.	TGTGCCAGCAGCTTAGAGGGGCCCAATTCACCCCTCCACTTT	CASSLEGPNSPLHF
TRBJ2-1	18	.	TRBV5-1	TRBD2	TGCGCCAGCAGCTTCATGGCTAGCGGGGGGATCCTATACAATGAGCAGTTCTTC	CASSFMASGGILYNEQFF
TRBJ1-5	14	.	TRBV6-6	.	TGTGCCACATCCCGGGAGGGAATTAATCAGCCCCAGCATTTT	CATSREGINQPQHF
TRBJ2-3	15	.	TRBV5-1	TRBD1	TGCGCCAGCAGCTTGGTTGGAAAACAGGGGGAAAGGCAGTATTTT	CASSLVGKQGERQYF
TRBJ2-2	17	.	TRBV6-1	TRBD1	TGTGCCAGCAGTGAGAGATGGGGGACAGGGGAGACCGGGGAGCTGTTTTTT	CASSERWGTGETGELFF
TRBJ1-4	16	.	TRBV5-1	TRBD1	TGCGCCAGCAGCCCCCAGTGGACAGGGGAGGGTGAAAAACTGTTTTTT	CASSPQWTGEGEKLFF